Listed here are 5 T cell receptor beta chains from one sample, sequenced in a study of blood T cell repertoires in COVID-19. Using immunoSEQ multiplex PCR, the repertoire was profiled, and TCRdb retains in-frame clones only, with some absent. The table shows under 300,000 clones, with roughly nine tenths occurring only once. Sequencing used PBMCs or T cells enriched from blood (not recorded which). Every receptor here comes from a woman between 55 and 75 years old who had recovered from COVID-19.

This sequence joins TRBV11-1 and TRBJ2-1, with 7 bases matching TRBD1. The length of the CDR3 is 16 residues. The V segment lost 5 bases and the J segment 7 bases; nucleotides outside the gene matches: 14. CDR1 is SGHAT, CDR2 FQDESV, per germline (reference sequence). The CDR3 DNA reads TGTGCCAGCAGCCCGAGGGGGCAGTTAGGTTGGAATGAGCAGTTCTTC. This codes for CASSPRGQLGWNEQFF.

The genes are TRBV11-3 and TRBJ2-7; perhaps TRBD2 as D (6 bases). The CDR3 length is 14 residues. V gave up 1 base and J gave up 8 bases, with 15 bases separating them. The germline gives CDR1 SGHNT, CDR2 YENEEA. The CDR3 bases are TGTGCCAGCAGCTTAGGTTCGGGGGACCCCAAGCAGTACTTC. Amino acids: CASSLGSGDPKQYF.

This chain connects TRBV15 to TRBJ1-4; 7 nucleotides match TRBD1. There are 15 residues in the CDR3. From germline, CDR1 is LNHNV and CDR2 YYDKDF (reference sequence). Trimming at V came to 5 bases and at J to 7 bases, leaving 10 bases not matched to a gene. Written as DNA, the CDR3 is TGTGCCACCAGCGTTAACAGGGGAGTAAGTGAAAAACTGTTTTTT. As protein: CATSVNRGVSEKLFF.

The chain couples TRBV2 to TRBJ1-6, with D possibly matching TRBD1 (6 bases). The V end lost 8 bases, the J end lost 4 bases, and 9 bases lay between the germline ends. The CDR3 is made up of 13 amino acids. Germline V gene sequence: CDR1 SNHLY, CDR2 FYNNEI. CDR3 region: CASGTSYNSPLHF. For the CDR3, the DNA is TGTGCCAGCGGGACATCTTATAATTCACCCCTCCACTTT.

This clone has more than one count but fewer than ten. The V call is TRBV5-1, the J call TRBJ2-5, with a weak D call TRBD2 (6 bases). The CDR3 has 15 amino acids. V lost 0 bases, J lost 9 bases, and 18 bases lay in between. Germline V gene lookup returns CDR1 SGHRS and CDR2 YFSETQ. For the CDR3, the DNA is TGCGCCAGCAGCTTGGTTTCGGGATCCTCGGGGGCCCAGTACTTC. Protein sequence: CASSLVSGSSGAQYF.